These T cell receptor beta chains were read from a single sample in a study of T cells after yellow fever vaccination. MiXCR, applied by TCRdb to the 5' RACE reads, yields one record per CDR3 protein. The table has 100,000 to 150,000 distinct CDR3 sequences, 7.2% seen once. The input for sequencing was CD4+ T cells sorted from PBMCs, taken approximately 47 days after the first yellow fever vaccination. The origin of the receptors is a man aged 18 to 29 who received the YFV17D yellow fever vaccine. Each CDR3 is given with its conserved first and last residue. The D gene is left open where the match is weak. Clone size is given for some rows only: seen once, a few or many times, or a class if the clone is expanded.

D gene | J gene | V gene | clone size | CDR3 DNA | CDR3 protein
. | TRBJ2-3 | TRBV6-1 | many | TGTGCCAGCAGCCCGACAGAGCTAACAGATACGCAGTATTTT | CASSPTELTDTQYF
TRBD1 | TRBJ1-2 | TRBV20-1 | . | TGCAGTGCTCGGGACAGGGGTTGGATTGGCTACACCTTC | CSARDRGWIGYTF
TRBD1 | TRBJ1-4 | TRBV11-2 | few | TGTGCCAGCAGCTTATATCGTTCGCCAGGGGGGGACCTTAATGAAAAACTGTTTTTT | CASSLYRSPGGDLNEKLFF
. | TRBJ1-1 | TRBV7-3 | many | TGTGCCAGCAGCCCCGGGCCCGACCGCGAAGCTTTCTTT | CASSPGPDREAFF
. | TRBJ2-6 | TRBV5-1 | many | TGCGCCAGCAGCCAAGAACCTGGGGCCAACGTCCTGACTTTC | CASSQEPGANVLTF
. | TRBJ2-3 | TRBV3-1 | many | TGTGCCAGCAGCCAAGATGTAGTACGCACAGATACGCAGTATTTT | CASSQDVVRTDTQYF
. | TRBJ2-5 | TRBV3-1 | few | TGTGCCAGCAGCCATGCTGCCTACCAAGAGACCCAGTACTTC | CASSHAAYQETQYF
. | TRBJ2-7 | TRBV3-1 | many | TGTGCCAGCAGCCAGAGGGCGGGGGAGCAGTACTTC | CASSQRAGEQYF
. | TRBJ1-4 | TRBV7-9 | many | TGTGCCAGCAGCGGTGAAAAACTGTTTTTT | CASSGEKLFF
. | TRBJ2-3 | TRBV20-1 | many | TGCAGTGCTCCCCGCCCTGGGGCAGATACGCAGTATTTT | CSAPRPGADTQYF
TRBD1 | TRBJ1-5 | TRBV20-1 | . | TGCAGTGCTAGAGGCGGGACAGGGGGGGAAAATCAGCCCCAGCATTTT | CSARGGTGGENQPQHF
. | TRBJ1-5 | TRBV5-6 | many | TGTGCCAGCAGCTCGGGGGGAGGTCAGCCCCAGCATTTT | CASSSGGGQPQHF
. | TRBJ1-1 | TRBV10-3 | many | TGTGCCATCAGTGGCGGGAGCACTGAAGCTTTCTTT | CAISGGSTEAFF
. | TRBJ1-4 | TRBV5-1 | many | TGCGCCAGCAGATATCTCTCGGTGGGGACTAATGAAAAACTGTTTTTT | CASRYLSVGTNEKLFF
TRBD1 | TRBJ1-1 | TRBV3-1 | many | TGTGCCAGCAGCCAAGAAGACAGGGGACTTGGTGAAGCTTTCTTT | CASSQEDRGLGEAFF
TRBD1 | TRBJ1-1 | TRBV7-2 | many | TGTGCCAGCAGAGGAACAGGGGGGACCACTGAAGCTTTCTTT | CASRGTGGTTEAFF
TRBD2 | TRBJ2-1 | TRBV20-1 | many | TGCAGTGTGCCAAATATAGCGGGGGGCGCCTACAATGAGCAGTTCTTC | CSVPNIAGGAYNEQFF
. | TRBJ2-5 | TRBV7-9 | few | TGTGCCAGCAGCTTATCTCGGTCTGGGGGAGGGACCCAGTACTTC | CASSLSRSGGGTQYF
. | TRBJ1-5 | TRBV5-1 | many | TGCGCCAGCAGCTATGCGGGGAATCAGCCCCAGCATTTT | CASSYAGNQPQHF
. | TRBJ2-5 | TRBV7-2 | few | TGTGCCAGCAGCTTCATGGGCGCCGAGACCCAGTACTTC | CASSFMGAETQYF
. | TRBJ1-2 | TRBV6-5 | . | TGTGCCAGCAAGGCAGGGTATGGCTACACCTTC | CASKAGYGYTF
. | TRBJ1-4 | TRBV12-3/TRBV12-4 | many | TGTGCCAGCAGTTTAAATTTTCACAACCGGAATGAAAAACTGTTTTTT | CASSLNFHNRNEKLFF
. | TRBJ2-3 | TRBV20-1 | many | TGCAGTGCTAGGAGCTACACAGATACGCAGTATTTT | CSARSYTDTQYF
. | TRBJ2-1 | TRBV5-1 | many | TGCGCCAGCAGCTTGGGGCTCAATGAGCAGTTCTTC | CASSLGLNEQFF
. | TRBJ2-3 | TRBV7-2 | many | TGTGCCAGCAGCTTCAGTCGGGGCCTCACAGATACGCAGTATTTT | CASSFSRGLTDTQYF
. | TRBJ1-6 | TRBV5-1 | few | TGCGCCAGCAGCTTGGAGGGACATGGAGATTCACCCCTCCACTTT | CASSLEGHGDSPLHF
. | TRBJ2-7 | TRBV20-1 | many | TGCAGTGCTAGAGACCCCGGTACCTACGAGCAGTACTTC | CSARDPGTYEQYF
TRBD1 | TRBJ2-3 | TRBV5-1 | many | TGCGCCAGCAGCTTGGCCCCAGGGGGCGAGGGAAGCACAGATACGCAGTATTTT | CASSLAPGGEGSTDTQYF
TRBD1 | TRBJ2-7 | TRBV9 | many | TGTGCCAGCAGCGTAGGGTCAGGGGGCCCCTCCTACGAGCAGTACTTC | CASSVGSGGPSYEQYF
. | TRBJ1-2 | TRBV13 | many | TGTGCCAGCAGCCTACAACCGGTTCTTTATGAGAACACCTTC | CASSLQPVLYENTF
. | TRBJ2-6 | TRBV5-6 | many | TGTGCCAGCAGCTTGGCCTTGGGTGAGTCATATGGGGCCAACGTCCTGACTTTC | CASSLALGESYGANVLTF
. | TRBJ2-2 | TRBV7-2 | many | TGTGCCAGCAGCAAAAACCAGGGGTACGGGGAGCTGTTTTTT | CASSKNQGYGELFF
TRBD1 | TRBJ2-3 | TRBV6-1 | many | TGTGCCAGCAGTAAAGACAGGGGGCTAGATACGCAGTATTTT | CASSKDRGLDTQYF
. | TRBJ1-1 | TRBV2 | . | TGTGCCAGCAGTGAAGCGGGGGTGCCGGCTTTCTTT | CASSEAGVPAFF
. | TRBJ1-2 | TRBV12-3/TRBV12-4 | many | TGTGCCAGCAGTTTAGGAGGGACCGGCGGCTATGGCTACACCTTC | CASSLGGTGGYGYTF
TRBD1 | TRBJ1-6 | TRBV20-1 | many | TGCAGTGCTGTGACAGGGAATAATTCACCCCTCCACTTT | CSAVTGNNSPLHF
TRBD2 | TRBJ2-5 | TRBV6-2/TRBV6-3 | many | TGTGCCAGCAGTCAACGACTTAGCGGGAGAGAGACCCAGTACTTC | CASSQRLSGRETQYF
. | TRBJ2-5 | TRBV7-2 | many | TGTGCCAGCAGCTATAGACAGAGCCAAGAGACCCAGTACTTC | CASSYRQSQETQYF
TRBD2 | TRBJ2-2 | TRBV5-4 | . | TGTGCCAGCAGCTTGAGCGGGGGTGTAACCGGGGAGCTGTTTTTT | CASSLSGGVTGELFF
. | TRBJ2-3 | TRBV24-1 | many | TGTGCCACCAGTGATCCACTTCCCGCGACGCAGTATTTT | CATSDPLPATQYF